These 12 T cell receptor beta chains originate from one sample sequenced in a study of T cells in Graves' hyperthyroidism and ophthalmopathy. Regions amplified from RNA transcripts were the TCR beta CDR3 regions. First-round RT-PCR with HTBI primers amplified the TCR CDR3 region. MiXCR was run by TCRdb on the multiplex PCR reads, yielding one entry per CDR3 protein. This sample has around 270,000 distinct CDR3 sequences, with less than 20% found just once. The source material was blood. The receptors stem from a man in his fifties or sixties with Graves' ophthalmopathy.

There are many counts of this clonotype. The genes are TRBV6-1 and TRBJ2-3, with no clear D. Germline loops: CDR1 MNHNS, CDR2 SASEGT. The CDR3 covers 14 residues. Trimming took off 5 bases at V and 3 bases at J, with 12 bases between the two ends. In nucleotides, the CDR3 is TGTGCCAGCAGTCCGTTAGCTAGAACAGATACGCAGTATTTT. Translated: CASSPLARTDTQYF.

The chain joins TRBV28 to TRBJ2-2; 9 bases line up with TRBD2. With 6 bases clipped from V and 8 bases from J, the junction kept 7 bases outside the gene matches. Germline loops: CDR1 MDHEN, CDR2 SYDVKM. This CDR3 comprises 14 residues. The CDR3 loop reads CASRSGGTAGELFF. CDR3 nucleotides: TGTGCCAGCAGGAGCGGGGGGACAGCGGGGGAGCTGTTTTTT. Variable domain in full (rest from reference TRBV28 and TRBJ2-2): DVKVTQSSRYLVKRTGEKVFLECVQDMDHENMFWYRQDPGLGLRLIYFSYDVKMKEKGDIPEGYSVSREKKERFSLILESASTNQTSMYLCASRSGGTAGELFFGEGSRLTVL.

J is TRBJ2-3 and V is TRBV3-1, with D perhaps matching TRBD2 (6 bases). The germline CDR1 and CDR2 sequences are LGHDT and YNNKEL (reference sequence). The CDR3 is 17 residues long. V gave up 4 bases and J gave up 2 bases, with 19 bases separating them. The CDR3 nucleotides are TGTGCCAGCAGCCCATCCCTGAGGACTACAAACACAGATACGCAGTATTTT. It is translated as CASSPSLRTTNTDTQYF.

This clonotype has just a few counts. This chain uses TRBV15 with TRBJ1-6; TRBD1 is a possible D gene (6 bases). V lost 1 base and J lost 9, with 10 bases in between. Germline loops: CDR1 LNHNV, CDR2 YYDKDF (reference sequence). CDR3 length: 14 residues. The CDR3 region has the DNA TGTGCCACCAGCAGAGGGGGGGGGGCTTCACCCCTCCACTTT. Protein sequence: CATSRGGGASPLHF.

This clonotype was found many times. The CDR3 protein is CASSLGDRAPGRGYTF. The CDR3, as DNA: TGTGCCAGCAGCTTAGGAGACCGCGCGCCCGGGAGAGGCTACACCTTC. The chain recombines TRBV11-1 with TRBJ1-2; D ambiguous. Per the germline V gene, CDR1 is SGHAT and CDR2 is FQDESV (reference sequence). Trimming took off 1 base at V and 8 bases at J, with 20 bases between the two ends. The CDR3 has 16 residues.

This clonotype showed up just a few times. The V gene is TRBV7-9, the J gene TRBJ2-5; D is unresolved. Germline V lookup: CDR1 SEHNR, CDR2 FQNEAQ (reference sequence). V was cut by 5 bases and J by 5 bases, with 9 bases left in between. The CDR3 runs 12 residues. The CDR3 nucleotides are TGTGCCAGCAGCACGGAGAGGGAGACCCAGTACTTC. It yields the protein CASSTERETQYF. The full variable domain, in which reference TRBV7-9 and TRBJ2-5 provide the parts outside the CDR3, is DTGVSQNPRHKITKRGQNVTFRCDPISEHNRLYWYRQTLGQGPEFLTYFQNEAQLEKSRLLSDRFSAERPKGSFSTLEIQRTEQGDSAMYLCASSTERETQYFGPGTRLLVL.

The V call is TRBV27, the J call TRBJ1-1, with D possibly TRBD1 on 5 matching bases. The ends were cut back, 6 bases at V and 3 bases at J, with 14 bases in the middle. This CDR3 comprises 14 residues. Looked up from germline, CDR1 is MNHEY and CDR2 is SMNVEV (reference sequence). The DNA of the CDR3 is TGTGCCAGCAGCTCCCTGGGGCTTCACACTGAAGCTTTCTTT. Protein: CASSSLGLHTEAFF.

This clonotype came up a few times. This rearrangement joins TRBV20-1 to TRBJ2-3, with TRBD2 as a possible D gene (5 bases). Germline CDR1 reads DFQATT; CDR2 reads SNEGSKA (reference sequence). The ends were cut back, 6 bases at V and 6 bases at J, with 16 bases in the middle. The CDR3 extends over 13 amino acids. Here the CDR3 DNA reads TGCAGTGCAAAGTTCGAACTAGGGGATACGCAGTATTTT. Amino acid sequence: CSAKFELGDTQYF.

This clonotype came up many times. The chain employs TRBV7-8 and TRBJ2-7, with D possibly being TRBD1 or TRBD2 (5 bases each). Between the trimmed V and J ends, which lost 5 bases and 4 bases, there was a span of 15 bases. The CDR3 is 14 amino acids. CDR1 is SGHVS and CDR2 is FQNEAQ in the germline V gene. CDR3 in amino acids: CASSLRGTPYEQYF. The CDR3 region has the DNA TGTGCCAGCAGCCTCAGAGGGACCCCTTACGAGCAGTACTTC.

The chain recombines TRBV19 with TRBJ1-1; no definite D call. This CDR3 has 14 amino acids. The V gene lost 7 bases and the J gene lost 5 bases, with 17 bases spanning the gap. CDR1 and CDR2 from the germline V gene are LNHDA and SQIVND (reference sequence). Written as DNA, the CDR3 is TGTGCCAGTACCCTCGGGGTACTTGGGACTGAAGCTTTCTTT. The encoded protein is CASTLGVLGTEAFF.

This clonotype was counted between two and nine times. The chain is built from TRBV10-3 and TRBJ1-2; D not certain. V was clipped by 8 bases and J by 3 bases, with 16 bases between them. CDR1 ENHRY and CDR2 SYGVKD come from the germline V gene. The CDR3 covers 14 residues. The CDR3 here is CAIGGSSGDYGYTF. CDR3 nucleotide sequence: TGTGCCATCGGTGGGAGTTCCGGGGACTATGGCTACACCTTC.

This clonotype was counted a single time. The genes are TRBV7-9 and TRBJ2-2, with TRBD2 identical over 8 bases. The length of the CDR3 is 16 residues. Germline CDR1 is SEHNR and CDR2 is FQNEAQ (reference sequence). Trimming removed 5 bases from V and 6 bases from J; junction bases left unmatched: 11. CDR3 protein: CASSPAGLEIPGELFF. The CDR3 coding sequence is TGTGCCAGCAGCCCGGCGGGACTAGAGATTCCCGGGGAGCTGTTTTTT. The full variable domain, in which reference TRBV7-9 and TRBJ2-2 provide the parts outside the CDR3, is DTGVSQNPRHKITKRGQNVTFRCDPISEHNRLYWYRQTLGQGPEFLTYFQNEAQLEKSRLLSDRFSAERPKGSFSTLEIQRTEQGDSAMYLCASSPAGLEIPGELFFGEGSRLTVL.